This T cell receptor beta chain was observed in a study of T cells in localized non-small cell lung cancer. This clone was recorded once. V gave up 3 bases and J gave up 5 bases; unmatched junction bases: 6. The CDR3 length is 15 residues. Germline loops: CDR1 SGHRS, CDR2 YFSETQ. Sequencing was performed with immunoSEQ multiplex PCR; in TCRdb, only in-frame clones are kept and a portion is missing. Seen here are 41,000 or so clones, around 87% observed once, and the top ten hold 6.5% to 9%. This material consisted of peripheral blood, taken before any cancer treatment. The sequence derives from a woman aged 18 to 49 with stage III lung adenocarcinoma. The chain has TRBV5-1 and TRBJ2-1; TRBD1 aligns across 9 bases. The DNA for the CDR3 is TGCGCCAGCAGCTCTGGGACAGGGTGGGACAATGAGCAGTTCTTC. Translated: CASSSGTGWDNEQFF. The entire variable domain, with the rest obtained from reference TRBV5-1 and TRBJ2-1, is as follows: KAGVTQTPRYLIKTRGQQVTLSCSPISGHRSVSWYQQTPGQGLQFLFEYFSETQRNKGNFPGRFSGRQFSNSRSEMNVSTLELGDSALYLCASSSGTGWDNEQFFGPGTRLTVL.